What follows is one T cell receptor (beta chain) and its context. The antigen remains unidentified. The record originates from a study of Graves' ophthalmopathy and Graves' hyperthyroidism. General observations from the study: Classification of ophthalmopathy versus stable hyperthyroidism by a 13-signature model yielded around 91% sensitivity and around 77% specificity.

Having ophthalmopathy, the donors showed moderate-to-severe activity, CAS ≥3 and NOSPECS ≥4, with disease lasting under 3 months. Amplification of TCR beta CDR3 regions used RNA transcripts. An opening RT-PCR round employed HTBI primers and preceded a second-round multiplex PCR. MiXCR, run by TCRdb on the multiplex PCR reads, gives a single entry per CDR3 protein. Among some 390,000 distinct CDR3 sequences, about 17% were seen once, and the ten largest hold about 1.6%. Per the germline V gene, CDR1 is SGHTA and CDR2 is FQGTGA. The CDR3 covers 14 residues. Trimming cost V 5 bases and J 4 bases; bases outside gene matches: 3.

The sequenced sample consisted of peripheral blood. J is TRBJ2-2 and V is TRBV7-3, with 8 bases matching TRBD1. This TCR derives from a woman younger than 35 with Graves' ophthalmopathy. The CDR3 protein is CASSADRVTGELFF. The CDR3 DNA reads TGTGCCAGCAGCGCGGACAGGGTCACCGGGGAGCTGTTTTTT.